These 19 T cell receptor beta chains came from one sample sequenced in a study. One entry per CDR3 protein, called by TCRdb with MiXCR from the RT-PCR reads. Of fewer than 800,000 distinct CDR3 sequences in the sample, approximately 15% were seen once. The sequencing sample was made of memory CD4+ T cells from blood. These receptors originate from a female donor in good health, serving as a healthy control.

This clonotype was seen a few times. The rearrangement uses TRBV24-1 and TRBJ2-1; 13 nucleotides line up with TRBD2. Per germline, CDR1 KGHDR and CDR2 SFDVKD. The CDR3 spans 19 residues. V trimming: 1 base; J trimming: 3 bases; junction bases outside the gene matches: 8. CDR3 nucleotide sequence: TGTGCCACCAGTGATTTAGGGACTAGCGGGGCCGCAATCTACAATGAGCAGTTCTTC. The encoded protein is CATSDLGTSGAAIYNEQFF.

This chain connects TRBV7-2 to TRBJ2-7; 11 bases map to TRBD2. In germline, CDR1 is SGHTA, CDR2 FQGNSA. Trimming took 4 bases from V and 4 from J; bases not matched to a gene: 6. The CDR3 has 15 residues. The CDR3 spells CASSSSSGGPYEQYF. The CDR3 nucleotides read TGTGCCAGCAGCTCCTCTAGCGGGGGGCCATACGAGCAGTACTTC.

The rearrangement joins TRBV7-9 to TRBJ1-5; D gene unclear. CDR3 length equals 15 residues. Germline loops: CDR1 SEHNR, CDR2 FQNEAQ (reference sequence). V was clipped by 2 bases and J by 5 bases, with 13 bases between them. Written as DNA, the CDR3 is TGTGCCAGCAGCTTAACCGCGGCGGGTGATCAGCCCCAGCATTTT. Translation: CASSLTAAGDQPQHF. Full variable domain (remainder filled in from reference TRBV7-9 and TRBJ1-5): DTGVSQNPRHKITKRGQNVTFRCDPISEHNRLYWYRQTLGQGPEFLTYFQNEAQLEKSRLLSDRFSAERPKGSFSTLEIQRTEQGDSAMYLCASSLTAAGDQPQHFGDGTRLSIL.

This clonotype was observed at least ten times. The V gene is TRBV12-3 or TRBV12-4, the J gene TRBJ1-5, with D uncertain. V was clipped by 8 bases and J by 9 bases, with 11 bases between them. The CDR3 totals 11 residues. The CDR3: CASGLSGPQHF. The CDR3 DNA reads TGTGCCAGCGGACTGAGCGGGCCCCAGCATTTT.

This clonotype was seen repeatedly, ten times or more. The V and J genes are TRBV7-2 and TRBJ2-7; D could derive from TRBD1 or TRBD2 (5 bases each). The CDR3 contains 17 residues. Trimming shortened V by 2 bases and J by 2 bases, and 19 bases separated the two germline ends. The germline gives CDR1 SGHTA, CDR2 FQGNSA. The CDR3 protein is CASSLRPGAHLTYEQYF. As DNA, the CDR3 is TGTGCCAGCAGCTTAAGGCCCGGGGCCCACTTAACCTACGAGCAGTACTTC.

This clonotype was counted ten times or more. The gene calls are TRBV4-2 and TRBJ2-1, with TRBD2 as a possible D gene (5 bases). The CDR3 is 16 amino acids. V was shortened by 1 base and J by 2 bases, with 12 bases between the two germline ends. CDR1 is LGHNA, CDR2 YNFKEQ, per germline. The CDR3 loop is CASSQGTQRPYNEQFF. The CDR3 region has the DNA TGTGCCAGCAGCCAAGGGACCCAGCGGCCCTACAATGAGCAGTTCTTC.

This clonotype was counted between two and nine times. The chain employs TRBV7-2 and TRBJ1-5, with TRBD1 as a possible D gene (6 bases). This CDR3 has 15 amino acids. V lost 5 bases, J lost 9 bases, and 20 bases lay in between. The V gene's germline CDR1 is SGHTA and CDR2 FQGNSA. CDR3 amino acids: CASSTGQTGTAPQHF. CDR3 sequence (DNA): TGTGCCAGCAGCACGGGACAAACGGGCACGGCGCCCCAGCATTTT. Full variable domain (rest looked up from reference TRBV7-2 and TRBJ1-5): GAGVSQSPSNKVTEKGKDVELRCDPISGHTALYWYRQSLGQGLEFLIYFQGNSAPDKSGLPSDRFSAERTGGSVSTLTIQRTQQEDSAVYLCASSTGQTGTAPQHFGDGTRLSIL.

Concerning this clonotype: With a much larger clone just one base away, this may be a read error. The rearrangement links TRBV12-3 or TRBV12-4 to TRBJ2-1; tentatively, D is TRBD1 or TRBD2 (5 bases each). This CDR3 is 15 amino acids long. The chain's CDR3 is CASSPGLNFYNKQFF. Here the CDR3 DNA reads TGTGCCAGCAGCCCGGGGCTTAATTTCTACAATAAGCAGTTCTTC.

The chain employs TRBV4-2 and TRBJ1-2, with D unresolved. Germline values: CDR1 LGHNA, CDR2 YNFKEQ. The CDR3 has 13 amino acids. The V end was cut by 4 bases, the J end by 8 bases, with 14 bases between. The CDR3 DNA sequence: TGTGCCAGCAGCCTACAAGCCCGGAAAGGCTACACCTTC. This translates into CASSLQARKGYTF.

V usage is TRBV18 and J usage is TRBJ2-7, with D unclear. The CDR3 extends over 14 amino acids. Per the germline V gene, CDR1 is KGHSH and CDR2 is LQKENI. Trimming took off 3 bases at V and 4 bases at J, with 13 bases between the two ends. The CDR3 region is CASSPKASRYEQYF. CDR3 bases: TGTGCCAGCTCACCGAAAGCCTCTAGGTACGAGCAGTACTTC.

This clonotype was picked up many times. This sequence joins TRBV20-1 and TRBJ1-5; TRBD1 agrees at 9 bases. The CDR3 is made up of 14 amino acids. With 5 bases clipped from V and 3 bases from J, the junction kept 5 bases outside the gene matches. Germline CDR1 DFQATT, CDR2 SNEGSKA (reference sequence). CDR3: CSARTGGLNQPQHF. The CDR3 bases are TGCAGTGCTCGTACAGGGGGCCTCAATCAGCCCCAGCATTTT.

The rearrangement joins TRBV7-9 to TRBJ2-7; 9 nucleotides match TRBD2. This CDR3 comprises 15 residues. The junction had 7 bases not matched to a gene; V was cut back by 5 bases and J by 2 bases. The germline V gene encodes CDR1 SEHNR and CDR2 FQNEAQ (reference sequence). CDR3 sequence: CASSQRLAATYEQYF. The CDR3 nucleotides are TGTGCCAGCAGCCAAAGACTAGCGGCTACCTACGAGCAGTACTTC.

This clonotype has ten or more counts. The CDR3 loop reads CASTLNDEQYF. CDR3 in DNA: TGCGCCAGCACCCTGAACGACGAGCAGTACTTC. The V and J genes are TRBV5-1 and TRBJ2-7; D uncertain. The CDR3 is 11 residues long. Germline V CDR1 and CDR2: SGHRS, YFSETQ. Trimming removed 6 bases from V and 5 bases from J, with 9 bases in between.

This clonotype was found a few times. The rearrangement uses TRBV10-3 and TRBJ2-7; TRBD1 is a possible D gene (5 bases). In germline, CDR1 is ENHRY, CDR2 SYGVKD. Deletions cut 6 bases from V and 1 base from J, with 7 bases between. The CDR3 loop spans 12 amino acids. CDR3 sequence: CAIRAGSYEQYF. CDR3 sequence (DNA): TGTGCCATCAGGGCAGGGTCCTACGAGCAGTACTTC.

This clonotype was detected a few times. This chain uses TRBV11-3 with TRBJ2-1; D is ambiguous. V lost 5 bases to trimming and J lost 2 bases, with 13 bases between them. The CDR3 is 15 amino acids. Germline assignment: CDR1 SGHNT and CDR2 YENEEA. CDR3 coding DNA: TGTGCCAGCAGCCAAGCTAGTTCGCCCTACAATGAGCAGTTCTTC. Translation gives CASSQASSPYNEQFF.

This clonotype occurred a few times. CDR3 coding DNA: TGTGCCAGCAGTAGACAGGACGAGCAGTACTTC. The encoded protein is CASSRQDEQYF. The J gene is TRBJ2-7, the V gene TRBV2; tentative D call: TRBD1 (6 bases). The CDR3 runs to 11 residues. CDR1 and CDR2 (germline): SNHLY, FYNNEI. The V end was cut by 5 bases, the J end by 5 bases, with 7 bases between.

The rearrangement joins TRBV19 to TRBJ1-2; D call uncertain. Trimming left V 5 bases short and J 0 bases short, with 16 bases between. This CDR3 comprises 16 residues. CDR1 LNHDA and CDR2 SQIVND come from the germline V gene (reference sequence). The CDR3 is CASSPRGLLSNYGYTF. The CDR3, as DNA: TGTGCCAGTAGTCCCCGCGGACTCCTTTCTAACTATGGCTACACCTTC.

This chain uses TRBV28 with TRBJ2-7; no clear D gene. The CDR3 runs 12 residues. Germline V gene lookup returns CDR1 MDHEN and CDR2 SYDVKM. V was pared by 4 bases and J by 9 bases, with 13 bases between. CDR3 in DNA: TGTGCCAGCAGTTCCAATGATAGAGGGCAGTACTTC. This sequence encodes CASSSNDRGQYF.

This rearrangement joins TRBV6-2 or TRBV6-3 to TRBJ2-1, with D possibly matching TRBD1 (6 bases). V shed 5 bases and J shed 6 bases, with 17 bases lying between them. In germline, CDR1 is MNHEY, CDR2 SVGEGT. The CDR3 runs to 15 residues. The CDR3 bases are TGTGCCAGCAGTCTGATGACAGGTTTGACCAATGAGCAGTTCTTC. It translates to CASSLMTGLTNEQFF.